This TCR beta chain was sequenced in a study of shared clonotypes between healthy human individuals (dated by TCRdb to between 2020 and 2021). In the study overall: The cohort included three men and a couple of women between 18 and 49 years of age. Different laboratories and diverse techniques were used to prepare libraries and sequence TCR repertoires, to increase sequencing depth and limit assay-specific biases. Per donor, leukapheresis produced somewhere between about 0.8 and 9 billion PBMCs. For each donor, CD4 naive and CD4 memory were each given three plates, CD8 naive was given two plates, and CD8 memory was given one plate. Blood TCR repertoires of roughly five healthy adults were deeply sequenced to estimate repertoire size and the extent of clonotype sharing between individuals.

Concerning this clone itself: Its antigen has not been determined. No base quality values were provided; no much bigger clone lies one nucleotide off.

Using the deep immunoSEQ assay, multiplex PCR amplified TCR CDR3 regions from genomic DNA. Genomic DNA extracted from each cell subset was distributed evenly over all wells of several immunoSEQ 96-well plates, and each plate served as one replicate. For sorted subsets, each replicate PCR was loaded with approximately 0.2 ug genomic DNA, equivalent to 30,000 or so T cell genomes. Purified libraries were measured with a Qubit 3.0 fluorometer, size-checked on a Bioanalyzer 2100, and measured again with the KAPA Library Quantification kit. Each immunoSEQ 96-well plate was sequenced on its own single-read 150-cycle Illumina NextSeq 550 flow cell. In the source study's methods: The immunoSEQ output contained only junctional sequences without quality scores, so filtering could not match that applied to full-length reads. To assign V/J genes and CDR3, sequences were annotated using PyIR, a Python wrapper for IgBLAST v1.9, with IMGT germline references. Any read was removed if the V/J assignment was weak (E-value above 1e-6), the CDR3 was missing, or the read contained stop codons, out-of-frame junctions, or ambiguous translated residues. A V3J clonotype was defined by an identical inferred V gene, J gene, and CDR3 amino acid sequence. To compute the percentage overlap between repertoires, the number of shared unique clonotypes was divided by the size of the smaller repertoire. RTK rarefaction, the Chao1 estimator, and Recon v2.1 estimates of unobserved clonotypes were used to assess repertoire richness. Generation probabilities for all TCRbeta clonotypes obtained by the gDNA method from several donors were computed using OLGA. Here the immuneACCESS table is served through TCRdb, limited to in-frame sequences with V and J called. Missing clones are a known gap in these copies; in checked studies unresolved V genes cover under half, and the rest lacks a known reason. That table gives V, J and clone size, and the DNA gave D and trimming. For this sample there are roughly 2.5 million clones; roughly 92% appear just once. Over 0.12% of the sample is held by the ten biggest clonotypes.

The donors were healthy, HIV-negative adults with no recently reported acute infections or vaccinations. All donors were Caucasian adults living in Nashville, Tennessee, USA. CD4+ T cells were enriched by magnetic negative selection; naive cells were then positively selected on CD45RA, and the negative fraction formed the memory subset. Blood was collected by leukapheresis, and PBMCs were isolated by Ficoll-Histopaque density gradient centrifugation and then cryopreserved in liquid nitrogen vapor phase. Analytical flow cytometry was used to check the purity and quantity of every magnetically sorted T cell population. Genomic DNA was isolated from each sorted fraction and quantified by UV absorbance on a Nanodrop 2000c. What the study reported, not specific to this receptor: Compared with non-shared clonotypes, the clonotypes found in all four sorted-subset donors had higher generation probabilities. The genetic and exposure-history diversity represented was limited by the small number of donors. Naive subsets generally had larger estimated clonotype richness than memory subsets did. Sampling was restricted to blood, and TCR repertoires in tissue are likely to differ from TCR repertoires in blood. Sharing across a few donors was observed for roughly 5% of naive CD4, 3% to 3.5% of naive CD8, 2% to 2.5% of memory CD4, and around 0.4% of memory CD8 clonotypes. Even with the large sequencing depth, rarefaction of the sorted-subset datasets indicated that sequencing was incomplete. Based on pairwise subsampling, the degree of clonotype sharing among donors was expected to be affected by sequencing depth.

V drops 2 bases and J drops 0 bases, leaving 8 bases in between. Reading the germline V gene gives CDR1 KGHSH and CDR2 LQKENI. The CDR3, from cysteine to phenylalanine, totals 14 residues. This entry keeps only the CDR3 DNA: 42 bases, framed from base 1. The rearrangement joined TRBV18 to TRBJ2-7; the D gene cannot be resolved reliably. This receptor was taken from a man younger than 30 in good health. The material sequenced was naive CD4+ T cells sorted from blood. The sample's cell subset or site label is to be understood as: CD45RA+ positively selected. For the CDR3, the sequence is CASSPVKNSYEQYF. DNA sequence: TGTGCCAGCTCACCAGTAAAGAACTCCTACGAGCAGTACTTC. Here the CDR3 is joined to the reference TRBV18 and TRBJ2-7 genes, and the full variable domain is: NAGVMQNPRHLVRRRGQEARLRCSPMKGHSHVYWYRQLPEEGLKFMVYLQKENIIDESGMPKERFSAEFPKEGPSILRIQQVVRGDSAAYFCASSPVKNSYEQYFGPGTRLTVT.